One sample yielded the 32 T cell receptor beta chains listed below, sequenced in a study of CD8 T cells in Susac syndrome. With random hexamers, 0.5 to 1 ug RNA was reverse transcribed. In TCRdb, the immunoSEQ multiplex PCR reads were re-called with MiXCR into one record per CDR3 protein. The table has around 170,000 distinct CDR3 sequences, about 96% seen once. Sequencing input: CD4+ T cells from PBMCs. All receptors derive from a human donor with Susac syndrome.

The rearrangement uses TRBV7-3 and TRBJ2-1, with D possibly being TRBD1 (5 bases). This CDR3 comprises 13 residues. Per the germline V gene, CDR1 is SGHTA and CDR2 is FQGTGA. V was cut by 5 bases and J by 8 bases, with 13 bases left in between. CDR3 DNA: TGTGCCAGCAGCCAGGGTCCTTACGATGAGCAGTTCTTC. It specifies CASSQGPYDEQFF.

The chain carries TRBV18 and TRBJ2-3; the D call may be TRBD1 or TRBD2 (5 bases each). From germline, CDR1 is KGHSH and CDR2 LQKENI. The CDR3 has 17 amino acids. V gave up 3 bases and J gave up 8 bases, with 24 bases separating them. In DNA, the CDR3 is TGTGCCAGCTCACCCTCTCCGGCAGGGAGCCACGTTGGTACGCAGTATTTT. The encoded protein is CASSPSPAGSHVGTQYF.

This chain joins TRBV28 and TRBJ1-2, with 7 bases aligning to TRBD1. The V and J ends lost 6 bases and 4 bases, in that order; junction bases with no gene match: 14. The CDR3 has 16 residues. Germline V gives CDR1 MDHEN, CDR2 SYDVKM. The CDR3 region is CASSRDSPGSSYGYTF. CDR3 sequence (DNA): TGTGCCAGCAGCAGGGACAGCCCTGGGTCTTCCTATGGCTACACCTTC.

The chain is built from TRBV29-1 and TRBJ1-5; TRBD1 might be the D (5 bases). The V gene's germline CDR1 is SQVTM and CDR2 ANQGSEA. The V gene lost 5 bases and the J gene lost 13 bases, with 15 bases spanning the gap. This CDR3 contains 11 residues. The CDR3 sequence is CSVYGDSGQHF. CDR3 DNA: TGCAGCGTTTACGGGGACTCGGGGCAGCATTTT.

This clonotype was detected only once. The limits of the CDR3 on the DNA are not certain, so only TCRdb's listed CDR3 is given. The V gene is TRBV28, the J gene TRBJ2-5; TRBD1, the table's D call, lacks a check against the DNA. The CDR3 is 14 residues long, ends included. CDR1 is MDHEN, CDR2 SYDVKM, per germline. The CDR3 loop is CASSSGQGEETQYF.

The chain employs TRBV7-2 and TRBJ2-1, with a weak D call TRBD2 (6 bases). The CDR3 has 16 amino acids. V was cut by 1 base and J by 3 bases, with 13 bases left in between. CDR1 and CDR2 from the germline V gene are SGHTA and FQGNSA. In nucleotides, the CDR3 is TGTGCCAGCAGCTTAGGTCGGGGGAGCAGCTACAATGAGCAGTTCTTC. Amino acid sequence: CASSLGRGSSYNEQFF.

CDR3: CASRLGGSASQETQYF. CDR3 bases: TGTGCCAGCCGCTTGGGGGGTAGCGCTTCCCAAGAGACCCAGTACTTC. This chain links TRBV2 with TRBJ2-5; D is perhaps TRBD2 (6 bases). CDR3 length: 16 residues. The germline CDR1 and CDR2 sequences are SNHLY and FYNNEI. Trimming removed 8 bases from V and 1 base from J, with 20 bases in between.

The chain recombines TRBV30 with TRBJ2-7, with D possibly being TRBD2 (6 bases). The CDR3 sequence is 15 residues long. The germline V gene encodes CDR1 GTSNPN and CDR2 SVGIG (reference sequence). V shed 3 bases and J shed 1 base, with 16 bases lying between them. The CDR3 nucleotides read TGTGCCTGGAGCCGTGGGACTCCACTTTCCTACGAGCAGTACTTC. It encodes CAWSRGTPLSYEQYF.

This chain joins TRBV11-1 and TRBJ2-2, with D perhaps TRBD1 or TRBD2 (5 bases each). Trimming cost V 2 bases and J 3 bases, with 7 bases left between them. The CDR3 has 14 amino acids. The germline V gene encodes CDR1 SGHAT and CDR2 FQDESV (reference sequence). The CDR3 loop reads CASSLWGYTGELFF. The CDR3 DNA sequence: TGTGCCAGCAGCTTATGGGGGTACACCGGGGAGCTGTTTTTT.

The chain has TRBV7-9 and TRBJ2-7; 7 bases match TRBD1. The CDR3 spans 16 residues. J gave up 5 bases and V 3 bases, and 13 bases lay outside the gene matches. Germline loops: CDR1 SEHNR, CDR2 FQNEAQ (reference sequence). Written as DNA, the CDR3 is TGTGCCAGCAGCTTCCTCCAGACAGGGTCCAGAGACGAGCAGTACTTC. Its translation is CASSFLQTGSRDEQYF.

This chain connects TRBV14 to TRBJ1-6; no definite D call. The CDR3 covers 12 residues. Looked up from germline, CDR1 is SGHDN and CDR2 is FVKESK. Trimming pared 1 base from V and 10 bases from J, leaving 5 bases between. The CDR3 DNA reads TGTGCCAGCAGCCAAGCGGGCTCACCCCTCCACTTT. Amino acids: CASSQAGSPLHF.

The genes are TRBV24-1 and TRBJ2-5; D possibly corresponds to TRBD1 (6 bases). The V gene's germline CDR1 is KGHDR and CDR2 SFDVKD. This CDR3 is 14 amino acids long. The V gene lost 5 bases and the J gene lost 4 bases, with 13 bases spanning the gap. The DNA of the CDR3 is TGTGCCACCAGTGGTACAGGGTTGGGAGAGACCCAGTACTTC. It encodes CATSGTGLGETQYF.

The chain carries TRBV28 and TRBJ2-5; 10 bases are a match to TRBD2. The J segment lost 3 bases and the V segment lost 3 bases, leaving 4 bases of the junction unmatched. Germline CDR1 and CDR2: MDHEN and SYDVKM. The CDR3 totals 15 residues. The CDR3 nucleotides read TGTGCCAGCAGTTTTTCTAGCGGGAGCGAAGAGACCCAGTACTTC. As protein: CASSFSSGSEETQYF.

This clonotype occurred once. This chain connects TRBV12-3 or TRBV12-4 to TRBJ2-7; D is uncertain. The ends were cut back, 2 bases at V and 2 bases at J, with 10 bases in the middle. The CDR3 is made up of 14 amino acids. The CDR3 DNA is TGTGCCAGCAGTTTACGGCGGCTCCCCTACGAGCAGTACTTC. Its translation is CASSLRRLPYEQYF.

The chain couples TRBV3-1 to TRBJ2-4; D is unclear. The CDR3 is 19 amino acids. The germline gives CDR1 LGHDT, CDR2 YNNKEL (reference sequence). With 1 base removed from V and 4 bases from J, the gap between germline ends came to 23 bases. In nucleotides, the CDR3 is TGTGCCAGCAGCCAAGTAACGTTAGGACCCCAATTGGGTAAAAACATTCAGTACTTC. Amino acid sequence: CASSQVTLGPQLGKNIQYF.

This chain connects TRBV20-1 to TRBJ1-2; TRBD1 matches at 8 bases. V shed 3 bases, J shed 7 bases, and the junction held 10 bases outside the gene matches. The CDR3 runs to 14 residues. Germline CDR1 and CDR2: DFQATT and SNEGSKA (reference sequence). The CDR3 DNA reads TGCAGTGCTAGGGAGGACAGGGACAATTTTGGCTACACCTTC. Encoded protein: CSAREDRDNFGYTF.

CDR3 coding DNA: TGCAGCGTTCTAATGGACAGGGGCTTCGAGACCCAGTACTTC. It translates to CSVLMDRGFETQYF. The rearrangement uses TRBV29-1 and TRBJ2-5; 9 bases are shared with TRBD1. V lost 5 bases, J lost 5 bases, and 9 bases stayed unmatched. The CDR3 sequence is 14 residues long. Germline loops: CDR1 SQVTM, CDR2 ANQGSEA.

In DNA, the CDR3 is TGTGCCAGCTCCTGGCGGGGACGGGGCTCCTACGAGCAGTACTTC. It yields the protein CASSWRGRGSYEQYF. The rearrangement links TRBV28 to TRBJ2-7, with a weak D call TRBD2 (6 bases). This CDR3 is built from 15 residues. The V gene's germline CDR1 is MDHEN and CDR2 SYDVKM. V gave up 8 bases and J gave up 0 bases, with 17 bases separating them. The full variable domain, in which reference TRBV28 and TRBJ2-7 provide the parts outside the CDR3, is DVKVTQSSRYLVKRTGEKVFLECVQDMDHENMFWYRQDPGLGLRLIYFSYDVKMKEKGDIPEGYSVSREKKERFSLILESASTNQTSMYLCASSWRGRGSYEQYFGPGTRLTVT.

V gene TRBV29-1 combines with J gene TRBJ1-5, with unresolved D. Per the germline V gene, CDR1 is SQVTM and CDR2 is ANQGSEA. The CDR3 length is 13 residues. V was cut by 4 bases and J by 5 bases, with 12 bases left in between. The CDR3 protein is CSVGVGEDQPQHF. In DNA form, the CDR3 reads TGCAGCGTTGGGGTGGGAGAAGATCAGCCCCAGCATTTT. The variable domain in full, completed from reference TRBV29-1 and TRBJ1-5, reads SAVISQKPSRDICQRGTSLTIQCQVDSQVTMMFWYRQQPGQSLTLIATANQGSEATYESGFVIDKFPISRPNLTFSTLTVSNMSPEDSSIYLCSVGVGEDQPQHFGDGTRLSIL.

This clonotype is a singleton in its sample. The rearrangement uses TRBV3-1 and TRBJ2-1; 8 bases map to TRBD2. The germline CDR1 and CDR2 sequences are LGHDT and YNNKEL (reference sequence). The CDR3 has 14 amino acids. V gave up 5 bases and J gave up 6 bases; unmatched junction bases: 6. The CDR3: CASSSILAGNEQFF. DNA for the CDR3: TGTGCCAGCAGCTCGATTCTAGCGGGCAATGAGCAGTTCTTC.

This chain connects TRBV11-2 to TRBJ2-2; D not resolved. The CDR3 consists of 13 residues. V was pared by 0 bases and J by 7 bases, with 6 bases between. Germline values: CDR1 SGHAT, CDR2 FQNNGV. This chain's CDR3 is CASSLENNGELFF. The DNA of the CDR3 is TGTGCCAGCAGCTTAGAAAATAACGGGGAGCTGTTTTTT.

This chain joins TRBV30 and TRBJ2-4; the D gene could be TRBD1 or TRBD2 (5 bases each). V was trimmed by 1 base and J by 12 bases, leaving 25 bases between them. Germline V lookup: CDR1 GTSNPN, CDR2 SVGIG (reference sequence). The CDR3 consists of 16 residues. The CDR3 protein is CAWSERGGPTGRAQYF. In DNA, the CDR3 is TGTGCCTGGAGTGAGAGGGGCGGCCCAACCGGGCGGGCTCAGTACTTC.

This clonotype occurred once. V and J are TRBV5-1 and TRBJ2-7, with D maybe TRBD1 (5 bases). The CDR3 extends over 15 amino acids. V lost 2 bases and J 3 bases, leaving 15 bases between the germline ends. The germline V gene encodes CDR1 SGHRS and CDR2 YFSETQ. CDR3 sequence reads: CASSLFPDRIYEQYV. The CDR3, as DNA: TGCGCCAGCAGCTTATTTCCCGACAGAATCTACGAGCAGTACGTC.

The chain links TRBV4-3 to TRBJ2-3; possible D gene TRBD2, 7 bases. The V gene lost 2 bases and the J gene lost 10 bases, with 10 bases spanning the gap. The CDR3 totals 12 residues. The V gene's germline CDR1 is LGHNA and CDR2 YSLEER. In nucleotides, the CDR3 is TGCGCCAGCAGCCAAATGGGGGGGCCGCAGTATTTT. Protein sequence: CASSQMGGPQYF.

V and J are TRBV12-3 or TRBV12-4 and TRBJ2-3, with TRBD1 identical over 7 bases. Trimming at V came to 5 bases and at J to 0 bases, leaving 5 bases not matched to a gene. The length of the CDR3 is 15 residues. CDR3 protein: CASSGTVDSTDTQYF. CDR3 DNA: TGTGCCAGCAGTGGGACAGTTGATAGCACAGATACGCAGTATTTT.

In this sample, this clonotype turned up once. This sequence joins TRBV29-1 and TRBJ1-2, with TRBD1 matching 7 bases. With 6 bases clipped from V and 8 bases from J, the junction kept 9 bases outside the gene matches. The CDR3 contains 12 residues. CDR1 and CDR2 (germline): SQVTM, ANQGSEA. The chain's CDR3 is CSVLTGTDGYTF. Written as DNA, the CDR3 is TGCAGCGTCCTCACCGGGACAGACGGCTACACCTTC. The variable domain in full, with the rest retrieved from reference TRBV29-1 and TRBJ1-2, is SAVISQKPSRDICQRGTSLTIQCQVDSQVTMMFWYRQQPGQSLTLIATANQGSEATYESGFVIDKFPISRPNLTFSTLTVSNMSPEDSSIYLCSVLTGTDGYTFGSGTRLTVV.

The V call is TRBV6-5, the J call TRBJ1-1; 7 nucleotides align to TRBD1. The germline V gene encodes CDR1 MNHEY and CDR2 SVGAGI. The CDR3 has 15 amino acids. V lost 0 bases and J lost 2; bases outside the gene matches: 3. As DNA, the CDR3 is TGTGCCAGCAGTTACTCGACAGGGAGAAACACTGAAGCTTTCTTT. Translation: CASSYSTGRNTEAFF.

The chain couples TRBV20-1 to TRBJ1-6; D might be TRBD1 (5 bases). Trimming took 3 bases from V and 7 from J, leaving 10 bases between them. Germline CDR1 and CDR2: DFQATT and SNEGSKA (reference sequence). The CDR3 totals 13 residues. The CDR3, as DNA: TGCAGTGCTAGTCGGGGGGTGAATTCACCCCTCCACTTT. Translated: CSASRGVNSPLHF.

This sequence joins TRBV30 and TRBJ2-4; 8 bases align to TRBD1. The CDR3 is made up of 14 amino acids. CDR1 is GTSNPN and CDR2 is SVGIG in the germline V gene (reference sequence). V lost 4 bases and J lost 2; bases outside the gene matches: 4. The CDR3 here is CAWNRDRTKNIQYF. CDR3 bases: TGTGCCTGGAACCGGGACAGGACCAAAAACATTCAGTACTTC.

The V and J genes are TRBV4-2 and TRBJ2-3; a weak D match, TRBD1 (6 bases). Trimming stripped 4 bases from V and 2 bases from J, with 10 bases between. This CDR3 region has 14 residues. Germline V gives CDR1 LGHNA, CDR2 YNFKEQ. The CDR3 loop is CASSLYRATDTQYF. CDR3 sequence (DNA): TGTGCCAGCAGCCTCTACAGGGCCACAGATACGCAGTATTTT.

This chain links TRBV29-1 with TRBJ2-1; D is ambiguous. CDR1 is SQVTM, CDR2 ANQGSEA, per germline. Trimming shortened V by 2 bases and J by 3 bases, and 5 bases separated the two germline ends. The CDR3 length is 12 residues. The CDR3 region is CSVERVYNEQFF. The CDR3 DNA reads as TGCAGCGTTGAAAGAGTCTACAATGAGCAGTTCTTC.

To note about this clonotype: One end of the junction varies from germline; a read error may be responsible. The V and J genes are TRBV29-1 and TRBJ2-1, with TRBD2 matching 9 bases. This CDR3 has 15 amino acids. CDR1 is SQVTM, CDR2 ANQGSEA, per germline. DNA for the CDR3: TGCAGCGTAGAAGAGAGACTAGCGGCTTACAATGAGCAGTTCTTC. Amino acids: CSVEERLAAYNEQFF.